The 5 T cell receptor beta chains below all came from one sample that was sequenced in a study of PD-1 blockade in classical Hodgkin lymphoma. All trial patients relapsed after autologous stem cell transplantation. Sequencing was performed with immunoSEQ multiplex PCR; in TCRdb, only in-frame clones are kept and a portion is missing. Among fewer than 110,000 clones listed, 80% to 90% were seen once. The material was peripheral blood mononuclear cells (PBMCs), obtained before the second cycle of nivolumab. These receptor sequences come from a human donor with classical Hodgkin lymphoma.

The chain couples TRBV5-8 to TRBJ1-6; no firm D call. There are 17 residues in the CDR3. Germline CDR1 SGHTS, CDR2 YDEGEE. Between the trimmed V and J ends, which lost 0 bases and 8 bases, there was a span of 18 bases. CDR3: CASSLAVARSAYSPLHF. The CDR3 DNA follows: TGTGCCAGCAGCTTGGCCGTCGCACGTTCGGCTTATTCACCCCTCCACTTT.

The V gene is TRBV7-9, the J gene TRBJ2-3; 9 nucleotides agree with TRBD1. The length of the CDR3 is 15 residues. Germline CDR1 SEHNR, CDR2 FQNEAQ (reference sequence). The J segment lost 5 bases and the V segment lost 3 bases, leaving 6 bases of the junction unmatched. CDR3 nucleotide sequence: TGTGCCAGCAGCTTGGGGGACAGGGTGAGAGATACGCAGTATTTT. Translating it yields CASSLGDRVRDTQYF.

The chain links TRBV4-1 to TRBJ2-2; 8 bases map to TRBD1. Trimming cost V 0 bases and J 4 bases; bases outside gene matches: 7. This CDR3 contains 17 residues. Germline V gene data show CDR1 as MGHRA and CDR2 as YSYEKL. CDR3 in amino acids: CASSQDSTGAITGELFF. The CDR3 region has the DNA TGCGCCAGCAGCCAAGATTCGACAGGGGCGATCACCGGGGAGCTGTTTTTT.

J is TRBJ2-3 and V is TRBV21-1. TRBV21-1 is flagged as a pseudogene. This CDR3 spans 18 amino acids. The CDR3 nucleotides are TGTGCCAGCAAGCCAATCAGGGGAGGGTCAGGGGGAATAGATACGCAGTATTTT. Translating it yields CASKPIRGGSGGIDTQYF.

V and J are TRBV11-2 and TRBJ2-7; a weak D match, TRBD1 (5 bases). Germline CDR1 SGHAT, CDR2 FQNNGV. V was clipped by 0 bases and J by 2 bases, with 11 bases between them. The length of the CDR3 is 15 residues. CDR3 nucleotides: TGTGCCAGCAGCTTAGAGTTGGCAGGGCCCTACGAGCAGTACTTC. It translates to CASSLELAGPYEQYF.